This T cell receptor (beta chain) was sequenced in a study of T cell responses to AZD1222 COVID-19 vaccine. Broader study findings: Most donors were white British, females outnumbered males, and clonal diversity was possibly underestimated. Two AZD1222 doses significantly raised spike-specific TCR breadth and depth over controls.

Generated by immunoSEQ multiplex PCR, the TCRdb table keeps only in-frame clones and is missing some. This table holds under 200,000 clones, approximately 94% found once. The ends were cut back, 5 bases at V and 7 bases at J, with 11 bases in the middle. The length of the CDR3 is 11 residues. In germline, CDR1 is DFQATT, CDR2 SNEGSKA (reference sequence). Regarding this clone: The antigen remains undetermined.

Sample: peripheral blood, taken 28 days after the second dose of the MenACWY control vaccine. This clonotype was sampled from an adult who received the MenACWY meningococcal vaccine as a control. The rearrangement uses TRBV20-1 and TRBJ1-2; D is uncertain. Here the CDR3 reads CSAQKVGGYTF. As DNA, the CDR3 is TGCAGTGCTCAGAAAGTGGGTGGCTACACCTTC.